The 11 T cell receptor beta chains reported below all come from one sample, sequenced in a study of regulatory T cells in long-lasting Graves disease. With iRepertoire HTBI primers and Arm-PCR of CDR3 regions, TCR beta libraries were built. TCRdb analysed the multiplex PCR reads with MiXCR anew, one entry per CDR3 protein. Of fewer than 350,000 distinct CDR3 sequences in the sample, over 15% were seen once. Time point here: newly diagnosed GD, antithyroid drugs for less than 3 months. The TCR library was made from RNA extracted from PBMCs. Sample: peripheral blood mononuclear cells (PBMCs), taken at new diagnosis, from a patient treated with antithyroid drugs. The receptors come from a female donor with Graves disease.

This clonotype was detected many times. The genes are TRBV27 and TRBJ2-3; possibly TRBD2 for D (6 bases). The germline V gene encodes CDR1 MNHEY and CDR2 SMNVEV (reference sequence). Trimming shortened V by 7 bases and J by 0 bases, and 11 bases separated the two germline ends. The CDR3 loop spans 14 amino acids. The CDR3 DNA sequence: TGTGCCAGCAATATAGCGGCTAGCACAGATACGCAGTATTTT. Protein: CASNIAASTDTQYF.

In this sample, this clonotype turned up many times. This sequence joins TRBV6-2 or TRBV6-3 and TRBJ2-1; D is perhaps TRBD1 or TRBD2 (5 bases each). The CDR3 runs 14 residues. V was clipped by 0 bases and J by 9 bases, with 12 bases between them. CDR1 and CDR2 from the germline V gene are MNHEY and SVGEGT. This CDR3 reads CASSYSELGVEQFF. DNA for the CDR3: TGTGCCAGCAGTTACTCGGAACTAGGGGTTGAGCAGTTCTTC.

Notes on this clonotype: A much larger clone differs by one base, so this may be a read error. J is TRBJ2-7 and V is TRBV5-1, with D uncertain. Germline assignment: CDR1 SGHRS and CDR2 YFSETQ. The germline V and J ends were trimmed by 0 bases and 7 bases, with 11 bases remaining between them. The CDR3 has 13 amino acids. CDR3 amino acids: CASSLAGLCEQYF. The CDR3 DNA sequence: TGCGCCAGCAGCTTGGCAGGCTTGTGTGAGCAGTACTTC.

The sample holds many counts of this clonotype. This rearrangement joins TRBV7-6 to TRBJ2-5, with D perhaps TRBD1 or TRBD2 (7 bases each). Germline CDR1 and CDR2: SGHVS and FNYEAQ. V was cut by 5 bases and J by 5 bases, with 15 bases left in between. The CDR3 extends over 14 amino acids. The CDR3 nucleotides are TGTGCCAGCAGCCCGGCAGGGGGGGGGGAGACCCAGTACTTC. It codes for CASSPAGGGETQYF.

The gene calls are TRBV7-2 and TRBJ2-1; 9 bases map to TRBD1. Germline assignment: CDR1 SGHTA and CDR2 FQGNSA. This CDR3 has 16 amino acids. The trim removed 0 bases at V and 10 bases at J, leaving 10 bases unmatched. CDR3 amino acids: CASSLATGTGMYEQFF. CDR3 nucleotide sequence: TGTGCCAGCAGCTTAGCGACCGGGACAGGGATGTACGAGCAGTTCTTC.

This clonotype was counted ten times or more. V is TRBV28 and J is TRBJ1-5; D is unresolved. Germline-derived CDR1 and CDR2 are MDHEN and SYDVKM. Deletions cut 3 bases from V and 4 bases from J, with 16 bases between. The CDR3 has 16 residues. CDR3 coding DNA: TGTGCCAGCAGTTTTCTCGGAGACCGGGGAAATCAGCCCCAGCATTTT. It codes for CASSFLGDRGNQPQHF.

This clonotype was detected many times. J is TRBJ2-3 and V is TRBV6-1, with unresolved D. Trimming stripped 7 bases from V and 3 bases from J, with 8 bases between. There are 12 residues in the CDR3. Germline CDR1 MNHNS, CDR2 SASEGT. The CDR3 DNA follows: TGTGCCAGCATGTTGGTGACAGATACGCAGTATTTT. Its protein is CASMLVTDTQYF.

This clonotype was counted at least ten times. The chain links TRBV18 to TRBJ2-5, with D perhaps matching TRBD1 (6 bases). Germline-derived CDR1 and CDR2 are KGHSH and LQKENI. V lost 4 bases and J 1 base, leaving 7 bases between the germline ends. The CDR3 runs to 13 residues. The CDR3 loop is CASSQTGQETQYF. DNA of the CDR3: TGTGCCAGCTCACAGACAGGCCAAGAGACCCAGTACTTC.

The chain carries TRBV20-1 and TRBJ2-3; D may correspond to TRBD1 or TRBD2 (5 bases each). This CDR3 has 15 amino acids. Trimming shortened V by 0 bases and J by 0 bases, and 10 bases separated the two germline ends. CDR1 is DFQATT, CDR2 SNEGSKA, per germline (reference sequence). The CDR3 is CSARDPGQSTDTQYF. The CDR3 DNA sequence: TGCAGTGCTAGAGATCCGGGGCAGAGCACAGATACGCAGTATTTT.

The table lists this clonotype with many counts. The DNA for the CDR3 is TGTGCCAGCAGCCAACGAAGGGACTCACACACCGGGGAGCTGTTTTTT. It yields the protein CASSQRRDSHTGELFF. V gene TRBV3-1 combines with J gene TRBJ2-2; D possibly corresponds to TRBD2 (6 bases). Per germline, CDR1 LGHDT and CDR2 YNNKEL (reference sequence). The CDR3 runs 16 residues. V lost 2 bases to trimming and J lost 3 bases, with 13 bases between them.

The chain uses TRBV18 and TRBJ1-4; tentative D call: TRBD1 (5 bases). The CDR3 has 16 residues. Germline V CDR1 and CDR2: KGHSH, LQKENI. Trimming removed 3 bases from V and 7 bases from J, with 18 bases in between. The CDR3 DNA reads TGTGCCAGCTCACCCTCCGCCCAGGGACGGGGTGAAAAACTGTTTTTT. Translation gives CASSPSAQGRGEKLFF.